These 11 T cell receptor beta chains share one sample of origin, sequenced in a study of T-cell reconstitution after alpha-beta-depleted transplantation in children. Preparation of the TCRbeta library was carried out with unique molecular identifiers. One entry per CDR3 protein, called by TCRdb with MiXCR from the PCR reads. The table lists roughly 500,000 distinct CDR3 sequences, about 10% of them singletons. Here the sequenced sample was PBMCs, taken before TCRalphabeta/CD19-depleted stem cell transplant. Receptor source: a child between 2 and 9 years old with inherited bone marrow failure, due to receive a stem cell transplant.

This clonotype was seen ten or more times. The CDR3 protein is CASSLGDRPVYGYTF. The CDR3, as DNA: TGCGCCAGCAGCTTGGGGGACAGACCCGTCTATGGCTACACCTTC. V is TRBV5-1 and J is TRBJ1-2; 7 bases fit TRBD1. The CDR3 length is 15 residues. Germline CDR1 SGHRS, CDR2 YFSETQ. The V segment lost 0 bases and the J segment 4 bases; nucleotides outside the gene matches: 6.

In this sample, this clonotype turned up many times. The chain employs TRBV28 and TRBJ2-7, with D possibly matching TRBD1 (6 bases). Germline CDR1 is MDHEN and CDR2 is SYDVKM. V lost 7 bases, J lost 0 bases, and 10 bases lay in between. This CDR3 has 13 residues. The CDR3 DNA sequence: TGTGCCAGCAACACAGGGAGCTCCTACGAGCAGTACTTC. Translated, it gives CASNTGSSYEQYF.

This clonotype was counted at least ten times. The chain joins TRBV4-3 to TRBJ1-2; D unresolved. Trimming took 0 bases from V and 8 from J, leaving 16 bases between them. This CDR3 has 15 amino acids. Germline V gives CDR1 LGHNA, CDR2 YSLEER. For the CDR3, the DNA is TGCGCCAGCAGCCAAGATTTTGTGAGCAGTGCCGGCTACACCTTC. It codes for CASSQDFVSSAGYTF.

This clonotype has a handful of counts. The CDR3 region is CASSLNRALNEQFF. The CDR3 DNA reads as TGCGCCAGCAGCTTAAACCGGGCCCTCAATGAGCAGTTCTTC. The genes are TRBV5-1 and TRBJ2-1; D ambiguous. In germline, CDR1 is SGHRS, CDR2 YFSETQ. The CDR3 length is 14 residues. Trimming stripped 2 bases from V and 6 bases from J, with 12 bases between.

This clonotype was counted at least ten times. CDR3 nucleotide sequence: TGTGCCAGCAGCCCCAACAGGGCCTCCTACGAGCAGTACTTC. This sequence encodes CASSPNRASYEQYF. The chain employs TRBV5-8 and TRBJ2-7; tentatively, D is TRBD1 (6 bases). From germline, CDR1 is SGHTS and CDR2 YDEGEE. This CDR3 comprises 14 residues. Trimming removed 4 bases at V and 0 bases at J, with 11 bases between.

This clonotype has ten or more counts. This sequence joins TRBV7-9 and TRBJ1-6, with 7 bases identical to TRBD1. Germline assignment: CDR1 SEHNR and CDR2 FQNEAQ (reference sequence). V dropped 8 bases and J dropped 7; count of bases not matched to a gene: 5. This CDR3 has 13 residues. CDR3 region: CASQGTVNSPLHF. As DNA, the CDR3 is TGTGCCAGCCAAGGGACAGTGAATTCACCCCTCCACTTT.

This clonotype was counted a few times. The chain couples TRBV14 to TRBJ2-7; maybe TRBD1 (6 bases). The ends were cut back, 1 base at V and 6 bases at J, with 10 bases in the middle. Germline values: CDR1 SGHDN, CDR2 FVKESK. This CDR3 contains 13 residues. CDR3 protein: CASSQVIRGEQYF. The CDR3 coding sequence is TGTGCCAGCAGCCAAGTCATCAGGGGCGAGCAGTACTTC.

This clonotype has a count of ten or more. The chain has TRBV12-3 or TRBV12-4 and TRBJ2-3, with 7 bases aligning to TRBD1. This CDR3 contains 18 residues. After removal of 3 bases from V and 0 bases from J, the junction contained 12 bases not matched to a gene. CDR3 DNA sequence: TGTGCCAGCAGTTTTTTGGCCCCGACAGGGACAAGCACAGATACGCAGTATTTT. This codes for CASSFLAPTGTSTDTQYF.

Ten or more counts support this clonotype. The V gene is TRBV9, the J gene TRBJ2-7, with 10 bases aligning to TRBD2. The germline gives CDR1 SGDLS, CDR2 YYNGEE. With V trimmed by 0 bases and J by 3 bases, 6 bases remained unmatched. The CDR3 sequence is 16 residues long. The CDR3 sequence: CASSVEALAGVYEQYF. As DNA, the CDR3 is TGTGCCAGCAGCGTAGAGGCCCTAGCGGGAGTCTACGAGCAGTACTTC.

This clonotype was counted at least ten times. The chain is built from TRBV4-2 and TRBJ2-1; the match to TRBD2 covers 8 bases. Per the germline V gene, CDR1 is LGHNA and CDR2 is YNFKEQ. The CDR3 has 15 residues. J lost 6 bases, V lost 1 base, and 5 bases had no gene match. The CDR3 is CASSQVYLAGNEQFF. DNA for the CDR3: TGTGCCAGCAGCCAAGTATACCTAGCGGGCAATGAGCAGTTCTTC.

The chain employs TRBV5-1 and TRBJ2-7; 10 bases map to TRBD2. The J segment lost 2 bases and the V segment lost 4 bases, leaving 6 bases of the junction unmatched. Germline values: CDR1 SGHRS, CDR2 YFSETQ. CDR3 length equals 15 residues. The CDR3 sequence: CASSPGLAFTYEQYF. The CDR3, as DNA: TGCGCCAGCAGCCCGGGACTAGCGTTTACCTACGAGCAGTACTTC.